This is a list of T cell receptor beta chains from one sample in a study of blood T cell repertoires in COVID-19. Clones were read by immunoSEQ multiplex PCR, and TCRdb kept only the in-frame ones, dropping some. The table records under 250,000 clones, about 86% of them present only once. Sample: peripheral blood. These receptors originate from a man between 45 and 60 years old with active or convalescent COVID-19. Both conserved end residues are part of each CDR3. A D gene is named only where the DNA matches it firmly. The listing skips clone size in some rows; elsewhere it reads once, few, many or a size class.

TGTGCCACCAGCAGAGGGCCGTCAGGCTACACCTTC,CATSRGPSGYTF,TRBV15,-,-,TRBJ1-2
TGTGCCAGCAGCAGGGATCCCCGGGAGGTGAGAATGACAGAGACCCAGTACTTC,CASSRDPREVRMTETQYF,TRBV4-2,TRBD2,-,TRBJ2-5
TGTGCCAGTAGTATAGGTGGAGCCCCAGATACGCAGTATTTT,CASSIGGAPDTQYF,TRBV19,-,-,TRBJ2-3
TGTGCCACCAGCAGTGGTATGGGCCACAGGGGATATGGCTACACCTTC,CATSSGMGHRGYGYTF,TRBV15,TRBD1,-,TRBJ1-2
TGCGCCAGCAGACCTAGCGGGGGCACAGATACGCAGTATTTT,CASRPSGGTDTQYF,TRBV5-1,TRBD2,-,TRBJ2-3
TGTGCCAGCAGCCGGACAGGGTCGTACAATGAGCAGTTCTTC,CASSRTGSYNEQFF,TRBV7-9,TRBD1,-,TRBJ2-1
TGTGCCAGCTTTCTGGGGACGGCGGGGAAGACCCAGTACTTC,CASFLGTAGKTQYF,TRBV7-8,-,-,TRBJ2-5
TGTGCCAGCAGCCACACTGGGAGCTCCTACAATGAGCAGTTCTTC,CASSHTGSSYNEQFF,TRBV25-1,-,-,TRBJ2-1
TGCAGTGCTAGTGGTGGTGGGGCCCAAGAGACCCAGTACTTC,CSASGGGAQETQYF,TRBV20-1,-,-,TRBJ2-5
TGTGCCAGCAGCGCAGGGACAGGGAGGGCATACGAGCAGTACTTC,CASSAGTGRAYEQYF,TRBV3-1/TRBV3-2,TRBD1,-,TRBJ2-7
TGTGCCAGCAGCCAAGATAGGGGGAAGAGTGGCTACACCTTC,CASSQDRGKSGYTF,TRBV4-2,-,-,TRBJ1-2
TGTGCCTGGCTCCGACCGGGACAGGGGGCTAGAGGCTATGGCTACACCTTC,CAWLRPGQGARGYGYTF,TRBV30,TRBD1,-,TRBJ1-2
TGTGCCAGCAGTTGGTTAGGGAGGGACGAGCAGTACTTC,CASSWLGRDEQYF,TRBV27,TRBD2,-,TRBJ2-7
TGTGCCTGGAGTGGGATGGGGAGGTCACCCCTCCACTTT,CAWSGMGRSPLHF,TRBV30,-,once,TRBJ1-6
TGTGCCAGCAGTGAAACAAGGAACACCGGGGAGCTGTTTTTT,CASSETRNTGELFF,TRBV6-1,-,-,TRBJ2-2
TGTGCCATCAGCCCGAGGGAGGGGGGGAACACTGAAGCTTTCTTT,CAISPREGGNTEAFF,TRBV10-3,-,-,TRBJ1-1
TGCGCCAGCAGCTTGGACTCCCCCGGACAGTCACCCCTCCACTTT,CASSLDSPGQSPLHF,TRBV5-1,-,-,TRBJ1-6
TGTGCCAGCAGCTTGACTAGCGGGGGGGTCGCAGATACGCAGTATTTT,CASSLTSGGVADTQYF,TRBV7-6,TRBD2,-,TRBJ2-3
TGTGCCAGCAGTTCGGGACAGGGGACATCCTCTGGAAACACCATATATTTT,CASSSGQGTSSGNTIYF,TRBV6-2/TRBV6-3,TRBD1,-,TRBJ1-3
TGTGCCAGTAGTCCCAGATCTTGGGGTAGCGGTAATTCACCCCTCCACTTT,CASSPRSWGSGNSPLHF,TRBV19,-,-,TRBJ1-6
TGTGCCAGCAGTTCCCTGGGTCGGGAGACGGGAAAAAACATTCAGTACTTC,CASSSLGRETGKNIQYF,TRBV28,-,-,TRBJ2-4
TGTGCCAGTAGTATAGGCAGGGGGCAAAGTAGCAATCAGCCCCAGCATTTT,CASSIGRGQSSNQPQHF,TRBV19,TRBD1,once,TRBJ1-5
TGTGCCAGCAGCCAAGAGGGCGGGACAGGGGTGATCACTGAAGCTTTCTTT,CASSQEGGTGVITEAFF,TRBV4-2,TRBD1,-,TRBJ1-1
TGTGCCAGCAGCCTCGGGACAGGGGGCGCGGGAACTGAAGCTTTCTTT,CASSLGTGGAGTEAFF,TRBV9,TRBD1,-,TRBJ1-1
TGTGCCAGCAGCCTCAGTGGGGGGGGGCAGCCCCAGCATTTT,CASSLSGGGQPQHF,TRBV9,-,-,TRBJ1-5
TGTGCCAGCAGCTTCAGGGTAAGAAGAAGCAATCAGCCCCAGCATTTT,CASSFRVRRSNQPQHF,TRBV7-6,-,-,TRBJ1-5
TGTGCCAGCAGCCGGACAGGGGGAGACACTGAAGCTTTCTTT,CASSRTGGDTEAFF,TRBV7-9,TRBD1,-,TRBJ1-1
TGTGCCAGCAGTTTATTAGTCAGTCTGGGGGCCCCAGGCAACGAGCAGTACTTC,CASSLLVSLGAPGNEQYF,TRBV27,-,-,TRBJ2-7
TGCAGTGGGGCCCTCAGGGGTGAGCAGTTCTTC,CSGALRGEQFF,TRBV20-1,-,-,TRBJ2-1
TGTGCCAGCAGCGCAGGGGTGTCGTACGAGCAGTACTTC,CASSAGVSYEQYF,TRBV9,-,few,TRBJ2-7
TGTGCCAGCAGGCTTACCGGGACAGGGAGAAATTCACCCCTCCACTTT,CASRLTGTGRNSPLHF,TRBV4-2,TRBD1,-,TRBJ1-6